The 8 T cell receptor beta chains below were found in one sample sequenced in a study of beta chain features in type 1 diabetes. Sequenced material consisted of expressed TCRB transcripts (all of the isolated RNA was reverse transcribed). Produced via immunoSEQ multiplex PCR; TCRdb's table is partial and in-frame only. The sample lists around 330,000 clones; roughly 9.6% were seen once. The specimen was naive CD4+ T cells from blood. These receptors were collected from a young woman in good health.

There are a few counts of this clone. The chain is built from TRBV28 and TRBJ2-5; unclear D gene. V was cut by 6 bases and J by 8 bases, with 13 bases left in between. The germline gives CDR1 MDHEN, CDR2 SYDVKM. This CDR3 is built from 12 residues. The CDR3 here is CASSRIVSTQYF. Written as DNA, the CDR3 is TGTGCCAGCAGCCGGATCGTTAGCACCCAGTACTTC.

The J gene is TRBJ2-5, the V gene TRBV18; possibly TRBD2 for D (6 bases). Looked up from germline, CDR1 is KGHSH and CDR2 is LQKENI. The CDR3 has 15 residues. Trimming stripped 3 bases from V and 5 bases from J, with 16 bases between. CDR3 DNA sequence: TGTGCCAGCTCACCCCCCTATAGCGGCGGGGAGACCCAGTACTTC. It specifies CASSPPYSGGETQYF.

The chain is built from TRBV7-9 and TRBJ1-2; possibly TRBD1 for D (5 bases). Germline CDR1 SEHNR, CDR2 FQNEAQ (reference sequence). V lost 4 bases, J lost 4 bases, and 22 bases lay in between. CDR3 length: 17 amino acids. The CDR3 spells CASSSPGRGEDAYGYTF. CDR3 sequence (DNA): TGTGCCAGCAGCTCCCCAGGACGGGGGGAGGACGCCTATGGCTACACCTTC.

This clone has a single count. The rearrangement joins TRBV6-5 to TRBJ1-3; D gene uncertain. There are 13 residues in the CDR3. Germline lookup yields CDR1 MNHEY and CDR2 SVGAGI. V lost 6 bases and J lost 2, with 8 bases in between. CDR3 region: CASRRSAGNTIYF. Written as DNA, the CDR3 is TGTGCCAGCAGGCGGAGCGCTGGAAACACCATATATTTT.

Only a few counts were recorded for this clone. The chain joins TRBV11-2 to TRBJ1-2, with a weak D call TRBD1 (6 bases). Trimming stripped 5 bases from V and 8 bases from J, with 12 bases between. Germline V gene lookup returns CDR1 SGHAT and CDR2 FQNNGV. The CDR3 extends over 12 amino acids. The CDR3 bases are TGTGCCAGCAGCCCTACAGGGAGCGGCTACACCTTC. This translates into CASSPTGSGYTF.

The chain uses TRBV7-9 and TRBJ1-2; D call uncertain. From germline, CDR1 is SEHNR and CDR2 FQNEAQ (reference sequence). Trimming removed 4 bases at V and 8 bases at J, with 5 bases between. This CDR3 has 10 amino acids. The CDR3 spells CASSSRGYTF. The CDR3 region has the DNA TGTGCCAGCAGCTCGAGGGGCTACACCTTC.

This clone has just a few counts. V and J are TRBV19 and TRBJ1-5; the D is unclear. The CDR3 loop spans 13 amino acids. Germline V gene lookup returns CDR1 LNHDA and CDR2 SQIVND (reference sequence). Trimming shortened V by 6 bases and J by 5 bases, and 11 bases separated the two germline ends. This CDR3 reads CASRIRSYQPQHF. CDR3 nucleotide sequence: TGTGCCAGTAGGATTCGGTCGTATCAGCCCCAGCATTTT. The full variable domain, with the rest looked up from reference TRBV19 and TRBJ1-5, is DGGITQSPKYLFRKEGQNVTLSCEQNLNHDAMYWYRQDPGQGLRLIYYSQIVNDFQKGDIAEGYSVSREKKESFPLTVTSAQKNPTAFYLCASRIRSYQPQHFGDGTRLSIL.

This clone turned up a few times. This chain joins TRBV7-8 and TRBJ1-5; 7 bases are a match to TRBD1. CDR1 is SGHVS and CDR2 is FQNEAQ in the germline V gene. V shed 6 bases and J 5 bases; nucleotides not matched to a gene: 7. The CDR3 has 14 amino acids. CDR3 bases: TGTGCCAGCAGTAACAGGGGCCAATATCAGCCCCAGCATTTT. Translation gives CASSNRGQYQPQHF.